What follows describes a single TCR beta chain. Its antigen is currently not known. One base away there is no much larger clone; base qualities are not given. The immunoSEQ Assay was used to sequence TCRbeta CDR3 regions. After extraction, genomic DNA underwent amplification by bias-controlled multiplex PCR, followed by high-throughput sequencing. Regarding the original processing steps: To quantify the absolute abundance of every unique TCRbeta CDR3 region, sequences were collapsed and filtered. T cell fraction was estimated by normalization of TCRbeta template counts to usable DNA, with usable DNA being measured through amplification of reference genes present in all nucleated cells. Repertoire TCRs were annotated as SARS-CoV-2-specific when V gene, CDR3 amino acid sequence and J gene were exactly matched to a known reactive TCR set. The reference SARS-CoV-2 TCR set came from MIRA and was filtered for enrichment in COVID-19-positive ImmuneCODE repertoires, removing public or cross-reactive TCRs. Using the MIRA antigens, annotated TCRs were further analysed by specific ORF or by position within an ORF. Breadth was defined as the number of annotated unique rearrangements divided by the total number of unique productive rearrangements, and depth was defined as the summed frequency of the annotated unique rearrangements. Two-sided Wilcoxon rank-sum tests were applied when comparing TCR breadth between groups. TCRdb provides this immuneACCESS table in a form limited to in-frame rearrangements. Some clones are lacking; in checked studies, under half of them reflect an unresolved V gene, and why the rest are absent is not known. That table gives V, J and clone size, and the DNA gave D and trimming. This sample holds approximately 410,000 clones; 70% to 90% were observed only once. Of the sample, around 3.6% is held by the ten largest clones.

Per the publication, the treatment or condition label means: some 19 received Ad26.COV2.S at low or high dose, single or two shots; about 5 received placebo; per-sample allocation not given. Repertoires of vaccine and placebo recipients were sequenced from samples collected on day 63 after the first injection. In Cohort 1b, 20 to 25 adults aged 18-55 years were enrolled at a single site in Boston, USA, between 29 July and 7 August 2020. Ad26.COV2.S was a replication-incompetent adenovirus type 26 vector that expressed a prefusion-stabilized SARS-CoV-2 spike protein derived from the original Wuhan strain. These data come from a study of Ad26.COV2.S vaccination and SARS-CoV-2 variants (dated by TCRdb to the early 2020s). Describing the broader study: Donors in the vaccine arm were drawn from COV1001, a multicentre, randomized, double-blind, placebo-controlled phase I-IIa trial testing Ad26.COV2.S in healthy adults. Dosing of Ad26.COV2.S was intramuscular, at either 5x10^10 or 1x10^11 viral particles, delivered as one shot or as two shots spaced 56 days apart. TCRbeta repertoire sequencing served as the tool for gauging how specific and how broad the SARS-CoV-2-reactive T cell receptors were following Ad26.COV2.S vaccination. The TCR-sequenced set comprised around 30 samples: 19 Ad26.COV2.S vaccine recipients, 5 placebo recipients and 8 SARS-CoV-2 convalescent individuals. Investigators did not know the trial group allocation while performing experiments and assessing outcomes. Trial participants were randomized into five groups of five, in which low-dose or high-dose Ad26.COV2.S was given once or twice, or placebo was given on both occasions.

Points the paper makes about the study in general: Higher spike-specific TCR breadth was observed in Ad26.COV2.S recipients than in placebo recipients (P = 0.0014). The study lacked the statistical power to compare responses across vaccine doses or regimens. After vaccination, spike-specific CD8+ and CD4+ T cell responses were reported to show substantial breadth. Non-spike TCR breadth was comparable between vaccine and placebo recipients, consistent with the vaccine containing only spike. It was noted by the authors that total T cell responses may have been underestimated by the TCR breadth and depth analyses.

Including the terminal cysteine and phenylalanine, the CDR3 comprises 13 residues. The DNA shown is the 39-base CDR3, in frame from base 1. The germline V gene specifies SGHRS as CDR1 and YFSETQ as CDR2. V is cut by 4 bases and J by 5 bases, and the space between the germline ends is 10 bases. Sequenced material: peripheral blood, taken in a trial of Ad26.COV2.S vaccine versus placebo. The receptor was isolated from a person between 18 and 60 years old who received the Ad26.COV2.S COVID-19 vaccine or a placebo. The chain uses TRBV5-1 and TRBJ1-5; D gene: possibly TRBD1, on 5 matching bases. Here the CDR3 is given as CASSRDFDQPQHF. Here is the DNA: TGCGCCAGCAGCAGGGACTTTGATCAGCCCCAGCATTTT.